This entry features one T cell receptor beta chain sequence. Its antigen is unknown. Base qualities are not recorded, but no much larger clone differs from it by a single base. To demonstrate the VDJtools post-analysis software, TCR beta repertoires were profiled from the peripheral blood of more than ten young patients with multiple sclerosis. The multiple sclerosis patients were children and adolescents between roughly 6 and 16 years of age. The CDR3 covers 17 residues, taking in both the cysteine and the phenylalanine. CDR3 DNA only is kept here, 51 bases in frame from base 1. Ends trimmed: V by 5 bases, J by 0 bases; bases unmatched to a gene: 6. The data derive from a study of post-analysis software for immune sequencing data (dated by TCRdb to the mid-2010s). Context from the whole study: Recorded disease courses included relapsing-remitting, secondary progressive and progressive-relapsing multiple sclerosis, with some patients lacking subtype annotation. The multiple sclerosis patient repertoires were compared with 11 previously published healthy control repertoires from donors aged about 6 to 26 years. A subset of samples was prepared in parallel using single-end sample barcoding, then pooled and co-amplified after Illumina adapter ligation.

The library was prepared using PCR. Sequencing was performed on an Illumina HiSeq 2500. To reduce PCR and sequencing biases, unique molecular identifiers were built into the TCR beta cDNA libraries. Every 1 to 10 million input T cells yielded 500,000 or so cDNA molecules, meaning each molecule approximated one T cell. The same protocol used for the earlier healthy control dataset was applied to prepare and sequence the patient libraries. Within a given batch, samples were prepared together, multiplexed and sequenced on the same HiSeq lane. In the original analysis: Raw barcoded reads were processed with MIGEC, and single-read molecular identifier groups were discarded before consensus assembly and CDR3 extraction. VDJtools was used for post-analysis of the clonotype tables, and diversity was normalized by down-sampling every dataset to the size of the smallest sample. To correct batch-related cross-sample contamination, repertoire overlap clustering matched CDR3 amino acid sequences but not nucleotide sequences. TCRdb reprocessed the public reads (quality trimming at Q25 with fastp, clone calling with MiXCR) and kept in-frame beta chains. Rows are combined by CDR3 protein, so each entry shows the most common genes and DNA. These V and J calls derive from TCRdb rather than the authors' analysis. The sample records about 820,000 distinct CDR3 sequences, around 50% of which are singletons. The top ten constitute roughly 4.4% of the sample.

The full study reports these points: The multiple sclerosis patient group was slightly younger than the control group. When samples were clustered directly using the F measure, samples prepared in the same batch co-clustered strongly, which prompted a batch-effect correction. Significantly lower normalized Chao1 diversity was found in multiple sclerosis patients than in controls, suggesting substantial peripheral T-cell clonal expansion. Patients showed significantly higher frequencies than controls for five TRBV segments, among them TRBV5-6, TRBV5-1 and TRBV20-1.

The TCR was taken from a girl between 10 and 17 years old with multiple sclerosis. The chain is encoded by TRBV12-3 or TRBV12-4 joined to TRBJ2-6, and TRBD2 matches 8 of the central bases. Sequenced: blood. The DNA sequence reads TGTGCCAGCAGTCCCGGGACTAGTGGCTCTGGGGCCAACGTCCTGACTTTC. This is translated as CASSPGTSGSGANVLTF.